This TCR beta chain was captured by sequencing in a study of T cells after yellow fever vaccination. Study-wide points: Among primary-vaccination clones, most reappeared after the booster, at almost 98% for CD4 and roughly 88% for CD8. The CD4 compartment and the CD8 compartment contained a small share of clonotypes in common.

Template switching with 5'RACE generated the TCR cDNA and added a universal primer site and UMIs. One entry per CDR3 protein, called by TCRdb with MiXCR from the 5' RACE reads. Of 100,000 to 150,000 distinct CDR3 sequences detected, nearly 7.5% appear once; the ten largest clones hold about 2.7%. In its sample, this clonotype was seen many times. Its target is not known. The CDR3 is 14 amino acids. Germline CDR1 reads MNHEY; CDR2 reads SMNVEV (reference sequence). J gave up 5 bases and V 6 bases, and 6 bases lay outside the gene matches. The gene calls are TRBV27 and TRBJ1-4; 7 nucleotides agree with TRBD1. The source material was CD4+ T cells sorted from PBMCs, sampled 10 days after the first yellow fever vaccination. This TCR derives from a man younger than 30 who received the YFV17D yellow fever vaccine. This chain's CDR3 is CASRLQGTNEKLFF. The CDR3 DNA reads TGTGCCAGCAGACTACAGGGGACGAATGAAAAACTGTTTTTT.